The 24 T cell receptor beta chains below all came from one sample that was sequenced in a study of CD8 T cells in Susac syndrome. RNA was extracted with the RNeasy kit, and a quantity of about 0.45 to 1 ug was reverse transcribed using random hexamers. TCRdb called the immunoSEQ multiplex PCR reads again in MiXCR, with one record for every CDR3 protein. The data show over 300,000 distinct CDR3 sequences, roughly 94% seen once. The material sequenced was CD4+ T cells from PBMCs. The source of these receptors is a human donor with multiple sclerosis.

This chain uses TRBV18 with TRBJ1-2; D is perhaps TRBD1 (5 bases). Per germline, CDR1 KGHSH and CDR2 LQKENI. V was pared by 1 base and J by 4 bases, with 22 bases between. The CDR3 runs 18 residues. CDR3 bases: TGTGCCAGCTCACCACTCCCTGGGGGGGAGACTATGTCCTATGGCTACACCTTC. Translation: CASSPLPGGETMSYGYTF.

This clonotype showed up just once. The chain has TRBV6-2 or TRBV6-3 and TRBJ2-1, with D perhaps matching TRBD1 (7 bases). CDR1 and CDR2 from the germline V gene are MNHEY and SVGEGT. This CDR3 contains 18 residues. The V end lost 7 bases, the J end lost 0 bases, and 22 bases lay between the germline ends. The CDR3 here is CASTLNRGGPSSYNEQFF. The CDR3 DNA reads as TGTGCCAGCACTCTAAACAGGGGAGGTCCGAGCTCCTACAATGAGCAGTTCTTC.

This clonotype was counted once. CDR3 bases: TGTGCCAGCAGCAATACAGGGAGCTCCTACAATGAGCAGTTCTTC. Its protein product is CASSNTGSSYNEQFF. This sequence joins TRBV7-2 and TRBJ2-1; possible D gene TRBD1, 6 bases. Germline values: CDR1 SGHTA, CDR2 FQGNSA. This CDR3 is 15 amino acids long. V was shortened by 5 bases and J by 0 bases, with 11 bases between the two germline ends.

The CDR3 region has the DNA TGTGCCAGCAGCAAGATGCTGGGACAGGGCTACGAGCAGTACTTC. Its translation is CASSKMLGQGYEQYF. The chain employs TRBV5-6 and TRBJ2-7, with 9 bases matching TRBD1. The germline gives CDR1 SGHDT, CDR2 YYEEEE. The junction had 8 bases not matched to a gene; V was cut back by 4 bases and J by 3 bases. The CDR3 consists of 15 residues.

This clonotype was recorded only once. The chain couples TRBV10-3 to TRBJ1-2, with D perhaps TRBD1 (5 bases). Germline V gene data show CDR1 as ENHRY and CDR2 as SYGVKD. The CDR3 covers 16 residues. Trimming cost V 4 bases and J 7 bases, with 22 bases left between them. The CDR3, as DNA: TGTGCCATCAGTGCCAGTCGGGACGGACCGGGCGGTGGCTACACCTTC. As protein: CAISASRDGPGGGYTF.

The chain links TRBV3-1 to TRBJ2-3, with a weak D call TRBD1 (6 bases). The CDR3 is 17 amino acids. The V end lost 1 base, the J end lost 2 bases, and 16 bases lay between the germline ends. Germline V CDR1 and CDR2: LGHDT, YNNKEL (reference sequence). CDR3 sequence reads: CASSQVPKGVTTDTQYF. The DNA for the CDR3 is TGTGCCAGCAGCCAAGTCCCAAAGGGGGTAACCACAGATACGCAGTATTTT.

V and J are TRBV29-1 and TRBJ2-3, with TRBD2 matching over 7 bases. V lost 7 bases, J lost 4 bases, and 20 bases stayed unmatched. CDR3 size: 17 residues. From germline, CDR1 is SQVTM and CDR2 ANQGSEA. CDR3 protein: CSDRWGGRASQADTQYF. The CDR3 bases are TGCAGCGACCGCTGGGGGGGGAGGGCCTCACAAGCAGATACGCAGTATTTT.

The chain recombines TRBV5-1 with TRBJ1-6; TRBD1 agrees at 8 bases. CDR1 and CDR2 (germline): SGHRS, YFSETQ. The CDR3 is 15 residues long. The V segment lost 4 bases and the J segment 5 bases; nucleotides outside the gene matches: 5. The CDR3 DNA is TGCGCCAGCAGCGGGGGGGACAGGAATAATTCACCCCTCCACTTT. This encodes CASSGGDRNNSPLHF.

V and J are TRBV20-1 and TRBJ2-7, with TRBD2 as a possible D gene (5 bases). V lost 2 bases to trimming and J lost 3 bases, with 14 bases between them. Looked up from germline, CDR1 is DFQATT and CDR2 is SNEGSKA (reference sequence). The CDR3 has 14 residues. The CDR3 here is CSARIFGELYEQYF. The CDR3 region has the DNA TGCAGTGCTAGAATATTCGGGGAACTCTACGAGCAGTACTTC.

The chain is built from TRBV7-9 and TRBJ2-3, with TRBD1 identical over 7 bases. Germline V CDR1 and CDR2: SEHNR, FQNEAQ (reference sequence). Trimming removed 5 bases from V and 4 bases from J; junction bases left unmatched: 9. This CDR3 has 15 amino acids. CDR3 in amino acids: CASSGEQGLADTQYF. Written as DNA, the CDR3 is TGTGCCAGCAGCGGGGAACAGGGGTTAGCAGATACGCAGTATTTT. Together with reference TRBV7-9 and TRBJ2-3, the CDR3 gives the full variable domain: DTGVSQNPRHKITKRGQNVTFRCDPISEHNRLYWYRQTLGQGPEFLTYFQNEAQLEKSRLLSDRFSAERPKGSFSTLEIQRTEQGDSAMYLCASSGEQGLADTQYFGPGTRLTVL.

This clonotype came up once. V and J are TRBV2 and TRBJ1-1; D ambiguous. CDR1 and CDR2 (germline): SNHLY, FYNNEI. Trimming removed 4 bases at V and 4 bases at J, with 10 bases between. The CDR3 covers 13 residues. The CDR3 DNA sequence: TGTGCCAGCAGTGGGGAACAAACCACTGAAGCTTTCTTT. Protein: CASSGEQTTEAFF.

The rearrangement joins TRBV29-1 to TRBJ1-5, with D possibly matching TRBD1 (5 bases). V lost 6 bases, J lost 4 bases, and 19 bases lay in between. The germline V gene has CDR1 SQVTM and CDR2 ANQGSEA. The CDR3 length is 15 residues. The CDR3 coding sequence is TGCAGCGTCTTAGTGGCGGGGGAACCGAATCAGCCCCAGCATTTT. This codes for CSVLVAGEPNQPQHF.

This clonotype was observed a few times. The chain joins TRBV29-1 to TRBJ1-3; 8 positions agree with TRBD1. After removal of 6 bases from V and 6 bases from J, the junction contained 7 bases not matched to a gene. The CDR3 length is 13 residues. Germline lookup yields CDR1 SQVTM and CDR2 ANQGSEA. The CDR3: CSVAWTGINTIYF. The CDR3 nucleotides are TGCAGCGTGGCTTGGACAGGGATAAACACCATATATTTT.

This chain uses TRBV4-1 with TRBJ1-4, with D possibly TRBD1 on 5 matching bases. Germline V CDR1 and CDR2: MGHRA, YSYEKL. V was pared by 5 bases and J by 8 bases, with 12 bases between. CDR3 length equals 13 residues. The CDR3 here is CASSWGLLEKLFF. Written as DNA, the CDR3 is TGCGCCAGCAGCTGGGGACTGTTGGAAAAACTGTTTTTT.

This clonotype was seen only once. Here the CDR3 DNA reads TGCAGCGTTCCAGGACAGGGTTGGGGCTATGGCTACACCTTC. Translating gives CSVPGQGWGYGYTF. The chain combines TRBV29-1 with TRBJ1-2; TRBD1 aligns across 8 bases. Germline V gene sequence: CDR1 SQVTM, CDR2 ANQGSEA. The J segment lost 4 bases and the V segment lost 5 bases, leaving 9 bases of the junction unmatched. CDR3 size: 14 residues.

The rearrangement uses TRBV19 and TRBJ1-2; 8 bases line up with TRBD1. Germline V gene lookup returns CDR1 LNHDA and CDR2 SQIVND (reference sequence). The CDR3 runs to 15 residues. With V trimmed by 5 bases and J by 4 bases, 9 bases remained unmatched. The DNA of the CDR3 is TGTGCCAGTAGTGTCGGGACAGGCGCCGTCTATGGCTACACCTTC. Its translation: CASSVGTGAVYGYTF.

V is TRBV7-6 and J is TRBJ2-4; tentatively, D is TRBD1 (5 bases). V lost 2 bases and J lost 2, with 16 bases in between. Germline CDR1 reads SGHVS; CDR2 reads FNYEAQ. The CDR3 loop spans 17 amino acids. Written as DNA, the CDR3 is TGTGCCAGCAGCTTATTAAACCCCCCAGGGCCCAAAAACATTCAGTACTTC. Its translation: CASSLLNPPGPKNIQYF.

This clonotype appeared a single time. The V and J genes are TRBV7-2 and TRBJ2-7, with 7 bases fitting TRBD1. The CDR3 totals 15 residues. V dropped 1 base and J dropped 3; count of bases not matched to a gene: 6. Germline CDR1 is SGHTA and CDR2 is FQGNSA. CDR3 residues: CASSLGRGQSYEQYF. CDR3 DNA sequence: TGTGCCAGCAGCTTAGGCAGGGGACAGAGCTACGAGCAGTACTTC.

This sequence joins TRBV5-8 and TRBJ2-1; D perhaps matches TRBD2 (7 bases). Looked up from germline, CDR1 is SGHTS and CDR2 is YDEGEE. This CDR3 comprises 15 residues. Between the trimmed V and J ends, which lost 6 bases and 3 bases, there was a span of 16 bases. CDR3 sequence: CASTSGGRSYNEQFF. The DNA of the CDR3 is TGTGCCAGCACCTCCGGGGGGCGAAGCTACAATGAGCAGTTCTTC. Supplemented by reference TRBV5-8 and TRBJ2-1, the full variable domain reads EAGVTQSPTHLIKTRGQQATLRCSPISGHTSVYWYQQALGLGLQFLLWYDEGEERNRGNFPPRFSGRQFPNYSSELNVNALELEDSALYLCASTSGGRSYNEQFFGPGTRLTVL.

The chain combines TRBV7-3 with TRBJ2-1; 7 positions agree with TRBD1. This CDR3 is built from 14 residues. From germline, CDR1 is SGHTA and CDR2 FQGTGA. Trimming at V came to 6 bases and at J to 5 bases, leaving 7 bases not matched to a gene. The CDR3 DNA reads as TGTGCCAGCAGTTCGGACAGGATCGACAATGAGCAGTTCTTC. It yields the protein CASSSDRIDNEQFF.

This chain connects TRBV6-4 to TRBJ2-3; 8 positions match TRBD1. CDR3 length: 14 amino acids. Trimming removed 5 bases from V and 5 bases from J; junction bases left unmatched: 6. Per germline, CDR1 MRHNA and CDR2 SNTAGT. In DNA form, the CDR3 reads TGTGCCAGCAGTAGGTCAGGGGGCAGAGATACGCAGTATTTT. This sequence encodes CASSRSGGRDTQYF.

This sequence joins TRBV20-1 and TRBJ2-3, with TRBD2 as a possible D gene (5 bases). Between the trimmed V and J ends, which lost 3 bases and 0 bases, there was a span of 13 bases. This CDR3 is 15 amino acids long. Germline CDR1 and CDR2: DFQATT and SNEGSKA (reference sequence). This CDR3 is CSARRASSSTDTQYF. The DNA for the CDR3 is TGCAGTGCTAGGAGGGCTAGTTCTAGCACAGATACGCAGTATTTT.

CDR3 nucleotides: TGCGCCAGCAGCCAAGGCTGGACAGGGGGCACTGAAGCTTTCTTT. Translated: CASSQGWTGGTEAFF. J is TRBJ1-1 and V is TRBV4-1, with 10 bases identical to TRBD1. After removal of 1 base from V and 4 bases from J, the junction contained 3 bases not matched to a gene. The CDR3 runs to 15 residues. The germline V gene has CDR1 MGHRA and CDR2 YSYEKL.

The sample holds one count of this clonotype. The V gene is TRBV27, the J gene TRBJ2-1; maybe TRBD2 (6 bases). The CDR3 is 16 amino acids. The ends were cut back, 5 bases at V and 3 bases at J, with 17 bases in the middle. CDR1 is MNHEY, CDR2 SMNVEV, per germline (reference sequence). CDR3 loop: CASSRTTGTYYNEQFF. DNA for the CDR3: TGTGCCAGCAGTCGAACAACCGGGACTTACTACAATGAGCAGTTCTTC.